This TCR beta chain emerged from a study of memory CD4+ T cells and cytomegalovirus serostatus. V was clipped by 4 bases and J by 4 bases, with 6 bases between them. Per germline, CDR1 SNHLY and CDR2 FYNNEI. This CDR3 has 12 amino acids. Study outcomes and limitations: Repertoires predicted CMV serostatus with median bootstrapped AUC of approximately 0.94.

Clones were sequenced by immunoSEQ multiplex PCR, and TCRdb holds only the in-frame ones, with some missing. The sample holds over 45,000 clones; about 80% are singletons and the top ten take less than 0.5%. Turning to this clone: Its antigen remains unidentified.

Single viable CD3+CD4+CD8-CD45RO+ cells were sorted as the memory CD4+ T cells. Serostatus was set by detecting CMV pp150, pp28, p38, p52 IgG. The receptor comes from an adult in good health and CMV-seronegative. The chain joins TRBV2 to TRBJ2-3, with D unresolved. The sequenced sample was memory CD4+ T cells from blood. The CDR3 region is CASSGIADTQYF. In nucleotides, the CDR3 is TGTGCCAGCAGTGGGATCGCAGATACGCAGTATTTT.